This TCR beta chain is from a study of cytomegalovirus exposure and HLA in healthy donors. PCR involved 60 Vbeta and 13 Jbeta primers. Some clones are missing from TCRdb's copy, which holds only in-frame ones; the method was immunoSEQ multiplex PCR. The data show around 76,000 clones, and the top ten clones hold 0.83%. CDR3 length: 18 amino acids. V trimming: 0 bases; J trimming: 4 bases; junction bases outside the gene matches: 11. CDR1 and CDR2 (germline): LGHNA, YSLEER. The genes are TRBV4-3 and TRBJ2-3, with TRBD1 matching over 9 bases. The receptor comes from a boy under 18 in good health and CMV-seronegative. The material sequenced was PBMCs. In DNA form, the CDR3 reads TGCGCCAGCAGCCAAGATTTCATGGCACAGGGGGCTGCAGATACGCAGTATTTT. Translation: CASSQDFMAQGAADTQYF.